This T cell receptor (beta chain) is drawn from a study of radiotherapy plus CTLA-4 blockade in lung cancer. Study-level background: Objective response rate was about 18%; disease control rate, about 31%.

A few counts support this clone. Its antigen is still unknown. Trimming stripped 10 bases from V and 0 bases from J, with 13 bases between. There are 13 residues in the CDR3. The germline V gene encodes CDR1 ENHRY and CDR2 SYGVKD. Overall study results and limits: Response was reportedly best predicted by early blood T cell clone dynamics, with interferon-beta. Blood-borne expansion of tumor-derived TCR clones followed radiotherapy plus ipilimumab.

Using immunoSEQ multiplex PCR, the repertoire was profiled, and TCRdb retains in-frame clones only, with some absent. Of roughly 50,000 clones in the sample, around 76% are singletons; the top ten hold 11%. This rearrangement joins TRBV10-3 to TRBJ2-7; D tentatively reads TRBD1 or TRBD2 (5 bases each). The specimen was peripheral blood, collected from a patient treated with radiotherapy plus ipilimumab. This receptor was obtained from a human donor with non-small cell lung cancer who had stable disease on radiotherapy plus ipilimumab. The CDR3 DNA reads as TGTGCCACCTCCGGGGCAGTCTCCTACGAGCAGTACGTC. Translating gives CATSGAVSYEQYV.